This is a list of T cell receptor beta chains from one sample in a study of cytomegalovirus exposure and HLA in healthy donors. Here immunoSEQ multiplex PCR was the method, and the copy in TCRdb shows in-frame clones only, minus some. The sample table includes roughly 77,000 clones. Input material: PBMCs. Receptor source: a female donor in good health and CMV-seropositive. The CDR3 runs from the conserved cysteine through the conserved F or W.

v_gene,j_gene,CDR3aa
TRBV5-6,TRBJ2-7,CASSRGREQYF
TRBV27,TRBJ1-6,CASSLSVRGNSPLHF
TRBV20-1,TRBJ1-4,CSARDREKLFF
TRBV7-9,TRBJ1-2,CASTLGGGTDGGYTF
TRBV19,TRBJ2-7,CARRSDRGSYEQYF
TRBV6-5,TRBJ2-7,CASSRDSVYEQYF
TRBV18,TRBJ1-1,CASSPGHRGIDAFF
TRBV7-9,TRBJ2-2,CASSPTSDPNTGELFF
TRBV7-3,TRBJ2-3,CASSLDPAGGDTQYF
TRBV19,TRBJ2-7,CASRLGRGGSDEQYF
TRBV29-1,TRBJ2-6,CSVKDRGPFGANVLTF
TRBV7-6,TRBJ2-1,CASSLTGTSDNEQFF
TRBV5-1,TRBJ2-5,CASSLAVSGQETQYF
TRBV9,TRBJ2-3,CASSVNSIRTDTQYF
TRBV18,TRBJ1-4,CASSMQRATNEKLFF
TRBV19,TRBJ2-1,CASTSGKHYNEQFF
TRBV2,TRBJ1-1,CASRKRTENTEAFF
TRBV18,TRBJ1-5,CASSPEQGGNQPQHF
TRBV11-2,TRBJ2-5,CASSLFRGGPRTQYF
TRBV27,TRBJ1-5,CASSLGQYNQPQHF
TRBV5-4,TRBJ2-5,CASSSDRVRRETQYF
TRBV28,TRBJ1-2,CASSLSTGGYTF
TRBV19,TRBJ2-7,CASRRTGASYEQYF
TRBV7-9,TRBJ2-1,CASSRGASNNEQFF
TRBV4-1,TRBJ2-5,CASSQQWEETQYF
TRBV7-2,TRBJ2-5,CASSSTNGQETQYF
TRBV29-1,TRBJ2-5,CSVARDRLLETQYF
TRBV18,TRBJ2-7,CASSPPGAGTVEQYF
TRBV6-5,TRBJ2-7,CASSYVRGTYEQYF
TRBV10-3,TRBJ2-7,CAISGTGGYYEQYF
TRBV18,TRBJ1-2,CASSPSLGTGDGYTF
TRBV4-1,TRBJ2-1,CASSQVGGGDNEQFF
TRBV7-6,TRBJ2-5,CASSSTGSLHGETQYF
TRBV18,TRBJ2-5,CASSPRQGVETQYF
TRBV7-9,TRBJ1-1,CASSLPGLLNTEAFF
TRBV18,TRBJ1-2,CASSPPGTGVDYGYTF
TRBV7-9,TRBJ1-2,CASSLVTGYYGYTF
TRBV6-1,TRBJ2-7,CATPGGRGALEQYF
TRBV5-4,TRBJ2-5,CASSFMSEETQYF
TRBV11-2,TRBJ2-7,CASSLDSYEQYF
TRBV10-2,TRBJ1-5,CASSENTNQPQHF
TRBV20-1,TRBJ1-1,CSVYSGTEAFF
TRBV4-2,TRBJ2-7,CASSQESGRSLYEQYF
TRBV5-1,TRBJ2-6,CASSLVEGTGANVLTF
TRBV27,TRBJ2-1,CASSSHLARTSGGAEEQFF
TRBV18,TRBJ2-5,CASSPLGGKEETQYF
TRBV27,TRBJ2-5,CASSLIAGGKETQYF
TRBV5-1,TRBJ2-3,CASSLAPGLATDTQYF
TRBV27,TRBJ2-1,CASSTNRVHEQFF
TRBV7-9,TRBJ2-7,CASSLTGGGYEQYF
TRBV18,TRBJ1-6,CASSPSGTGDNSPLHF
TRBV7-9,TRBJ1-5,CASSLANSNQPQHF
TRBV19,TRBJ2-7,CASSPRTSGAYEQYF
TRBV11-2,TRBJ2-3,CASSFGQGFRTDTQYF
TRBV9,TRBJ2-3,CASSVGVAGGLTDTQYF